What follows is one T cell receptor (beta chain) and its context. The repertoire was sequenced with immunoSEQ multiplex PCR; TCRdb's copy has only in-frame clones and lacks some. This repertoire shows 350,000 or so clones, about 89% found once; its top ten account for 8.5% to 12%. The data were obtained in a study of blood T cell repertoires in COVID-19. CDR1 and CDR2 from the germline V gene are SGHRS and YFSETQ. The CDR3 contains 14 residues. Trimming shortened V by 4 bases and J by 4 bases, and 12 bases separated the two germline ends. This chain uses TRBV5-1 with TRBJ1-3; D not certain. The sequenced sample consisted of peripheral blood. This sequence was found in a woman in her 30s with COVID-19, enrolled during active disease. The CDR3 DNA follows: TGCGCCAGCAGCGCCACAGCGGTGGGAAACACCATATATTTT. This encodes CASSATAVGNTIYF.